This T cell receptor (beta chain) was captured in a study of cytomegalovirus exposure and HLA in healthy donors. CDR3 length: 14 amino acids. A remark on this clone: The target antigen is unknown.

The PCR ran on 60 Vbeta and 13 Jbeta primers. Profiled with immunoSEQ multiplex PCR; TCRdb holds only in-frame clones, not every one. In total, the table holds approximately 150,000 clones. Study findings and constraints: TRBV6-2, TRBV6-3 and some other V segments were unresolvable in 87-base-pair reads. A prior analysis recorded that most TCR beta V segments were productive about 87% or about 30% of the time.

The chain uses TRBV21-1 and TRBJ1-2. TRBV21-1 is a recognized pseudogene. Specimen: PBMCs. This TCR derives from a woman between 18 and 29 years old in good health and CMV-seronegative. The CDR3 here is CASSKVRRNYGYTF. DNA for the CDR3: TGTGCCAGCAGCAAAGTTAGGAGAAACTATGGCTACACCTTC.